A single sample is the source of the 8 T cell receptor beta chains below, sequenced in a study of shared clonotypes between healthy human individuals. The protocol was immunoSEQ multiplex PCR, while the TCRdb copy is restricted to in-frame clones and leaves out a portion. The table includes hundreds of thousands of clones, around 67% detected once. The sample comprised memory CD4+ T cells sorted from blood. Documented subset: CD45RA-negative fraction. These receptor sequences come from a woman aged 25 to 39 in good health.

The gene calls are TRBV10-2 and TRBJ2-3; D is uncertain. The CDR3 length is 16 residues. The germline V gene has CDR1 WSHSY and CDR2 SAAADI. V shed 0 bases and J shed 4 bases, with 14 bases lying between them. The CDR3 sequence is CASSESGRERADTQYF. The DNA of the CDR3 is TGCGCCAGCAGTGAGTCGGGCCGCGAACGGGCAGATACGCAGTATTTT.

In the case of this clone: This specimen includes other DNA sequences encoding the same CDR3. The chain uses TRBV6-1 and TRBJ2-7, with a possible D match to TRBD1 (5 bases). Looked up from germline, CDR1 is MNHNS and CDR2 is SASEGT. The CDR3 runs 14 residues. The ends were cut back, 3 bases at V and 2 bases at J, with 11 bases in the middle. CDR3: CASSDTQGTYEQYF. The DNA for the CDR3 is TGTGCCAGCAGTGATACCCAGGGAACCTACGAGCAGTACTTC.

The chain uses TRBV19 and TRBJ1-2; D may be TRBD1 (5 bases). Trimming pared 7 bases from V and 2 bases from J, leaving 20 bases between. CDR1 and CDR2 from the germline V gene are LNHDA and SQIVND (reference sequence). The CDR3 totals 16 residues. The CDR3 nucleotides are TGTGCCAGTACCTCTAGCAGGGCAGGGAGCAACTATGGCTACACCTTC. It codes for CASTSSRAGSNYGYTF.

Here the CDR3 reads CASSAGLALNTGELFF. The CDR3 DNA reads TGTGCCAGCTCAGCTGGACTAGCGCTTAACACCGGGGAGCTGTTTTTT. V is TRBV18 and J is TRBJ2-2, with TRBD2 identical over 9 bases. The CDR3 extends over 16 amino acids. J was trimmed by 2 bases and V by 5 bases; bases with no gene match: 6. Germline V CDR1 and CDR2: KGHSH, LQKENI.

Only a few counts were recorded for this clone. The chain recombines TRBV27 with TRBJ2-7; D perhaps matches TRBD2 (6 bases). The CDR3 length is 13 residues. Deletions cut 11 bases from V and 3 bases from J, with 17 bases between. Germline CDR1 MNHEY, CDR2 SMNVEV (reference sequence). The CDR3 nucleotides are TGTGCCGGGGGGTGGTGTCTCAGCTACGAGCAGTACTTC. As protein: CAGGWCLSYEQYF.

The chain employs TRBV28 and TRBJ1-2; TRBD1 matches 7 bases. The CDR3 runs 13 residues. Germline trimming cut 6 bases from V and 4 bases from J; bases unmatched to any gene: 5. The germline CDR1 and CDR2 sequences are MDHEN and SYDVKM. The CDR3 DNA reads TGTGCCAGCAGGCCGACAGGGATCTATGGCTACACCTTC. It translates to CASRPTGIYGYTF.

The V call is TRBV5-1, the J call TRBJ2-3; D is unresolved. V lost 4 bases and J 1 base, leaving 13 bases between the germline ends. The CDR3 loop spans 15 amino acids. Looked up from germline, CDR1 is SGHRS and CDR2 is YFSETQ. The CDR3 DNA reads TGCGCCAGCAGCCAAGCTGGTCTCCGCACAGATACGCAGTATTTT. Protein product: CASSQAGLRTDTQYF.

The sample holds a few counts of this clone. The chain has TRBV6-1 and TRBJ1-2; no clear D gene. Germline-derived CDR1 and CDR2 are MNHNS and SASEGT. Trimming stripped 7 bases from V and 7 bases from J, with 13 bases between. The CDR3 contains 12 residues. The CDR3 DNA reads as TGTGCCAGCACCGCGCCCAATGCTGGCTACACCTTC. Its protein product is CASTAPNAGYTF.